Sequencing of this TCR beta chain was carried out in a study of blood T cell repertoires in COVID-19. Study-level information: Donors in the United States, Italy and Spain gave samples during acute or convalescent COVID-19. T cells, B-cell-depleted T cells, or PBMCs provided the cDNA or gDNA that served as material.

TCRdb keeps only in-frame clones here, not all; method: immunoSEQ multiplex PCR. The table shows about 200,000 clones, with almost 90% occurring only once. This TCR derives from a man aged 18 to 30 with active or convalescent COVID-19. Sequencing was carried out using peripheral blood.

CDR3: CASSSGQGSWKNEQFF. In nucleotides, the CDR3 is TGTGCCAGCAGTTCAGGACAGGGGAGCTGGAAGAATGAGCAGTTCTTC. The V gene is TRBV6-5, the J gene TRBJ2-1; TRBD1 agrees at 9 bases. The V gene's germline CDR1 is MNHEY and CDR2 SVGAGI. This CDR3 is 16 amino acids long. With 4 bases clipped from V and 7 bases from J, the junction kept 11 bases outside the gene matches.